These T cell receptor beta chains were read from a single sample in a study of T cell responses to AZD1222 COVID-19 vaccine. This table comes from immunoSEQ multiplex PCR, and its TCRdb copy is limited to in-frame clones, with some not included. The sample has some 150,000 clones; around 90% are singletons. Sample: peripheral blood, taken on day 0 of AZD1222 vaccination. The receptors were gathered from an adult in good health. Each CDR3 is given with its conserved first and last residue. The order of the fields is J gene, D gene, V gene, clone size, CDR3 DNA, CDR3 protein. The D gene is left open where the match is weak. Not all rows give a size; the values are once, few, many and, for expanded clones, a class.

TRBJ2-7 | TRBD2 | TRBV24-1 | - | TGTGCCACCGATGGGACTAGCGGGACTCTCAGCTCCTACGAGCAGTACTTC | CATDGTSGTLSSYEQYF
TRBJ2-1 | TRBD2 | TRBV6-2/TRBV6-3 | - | TGTGCCAGCAGTTACGGCCCTAGCGGGGCCGGGCTGCATGAGCAGTTCTTC | CASSYGPSGAGLHEQFF
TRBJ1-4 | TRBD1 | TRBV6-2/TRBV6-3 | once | TGTGCCAGCAGCAAGAGAGAGGGACAGGGAAGTGAAAAACTGTTTTTT | CASSKREGQGSEKLFF
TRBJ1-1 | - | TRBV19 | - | TGTGCCACGAGGTTGACAGATAACACTGAAGCTTTCTTT | CATRLTDNTEAFF
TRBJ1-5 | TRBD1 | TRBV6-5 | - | TGTGCCAGCAGTCATGGAGGGGGCACTCAGCCCCAGCATTTT | CASSHGGGTQPQHF
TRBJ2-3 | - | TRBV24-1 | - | TGTGCCACCAGTGAGGCGAGATCGACAGATACGCAGTATTTT | CATSEARSTDTQYF
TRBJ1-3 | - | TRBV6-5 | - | TGTGCCAGCAAAGCAGACAGAGTCGGAAACACCATATATTTT | CASKADRVGNTIYF
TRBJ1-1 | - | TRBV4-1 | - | TGCGCCAGCTCCGAAGTAGGGCGGAACCCTGAAGCTTTCTTT | CASSEVGRNPEAFF
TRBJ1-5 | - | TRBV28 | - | TGTGCCAGCACCTCGGGAGGGAATAGCAATCAGCCCCAGCATTTT | CASTSGGNSNQPQHF
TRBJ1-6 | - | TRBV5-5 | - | TGTGCCAGCGGCCTTAGACCAGGGTCACCCCTCCACTTT | CASGLRPGSPLHF
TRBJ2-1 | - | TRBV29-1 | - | TGCAGCGTTATTTGGACCCAAAATATCTACAATGAGCAGTTCTTC | CSVIWTQNIYNEQFF
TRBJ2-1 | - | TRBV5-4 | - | TGTGCCAGCAGCTTGAATACGGGCCTCTACAATGAGCAGTTCTTC | CASSLNTGLYNEQFF
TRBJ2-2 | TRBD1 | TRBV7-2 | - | TGTGCCAGCAGCTTAGTTCTTCGGGGACAGGGGAACACCGGGGAGCTGTTTTTT | CASSLVLRGQGNTGELFF
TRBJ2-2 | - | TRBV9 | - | TGTGCCAGCAGCGTTTCCCTAGCTGGTACCGGGGAGCTGTTTTTT | CASSVSLAGTGELFF
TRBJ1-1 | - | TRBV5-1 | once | TGCGCCAGCAGCCCCCAGAGCGTGAACACTGAAGCTTTCTTT | CASSPQSVNTEAFF
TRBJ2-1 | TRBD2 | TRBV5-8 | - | TGTGCCAGCAGCTTGATACGGGAGGAATCCTCCTACAATGAGCAGTTCTTC | CASSLIREESSYNEQFF
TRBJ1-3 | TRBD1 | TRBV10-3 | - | TGTGCCATCAGCTATGGGACAGGGGCTGGAAACACCATATATTTT | CAISYGTGAGNTIYF
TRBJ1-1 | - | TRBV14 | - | TGTGCCAGCAGCCAAGCCCAACACACAAACACTGAAGCTTTCTTT | CASSQAQHTNTEAFF
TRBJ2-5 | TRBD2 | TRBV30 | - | TGTGCCTGGAAGAGGCGGGGGGGAGAGACCCAGTACTTC | CAWKRRGGETQYF
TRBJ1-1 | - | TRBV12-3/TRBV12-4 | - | TGTGCCAGCAGTTTAGGCTGGAACACTGAAGCTTTCTTT | CASSLGWNTEAFF
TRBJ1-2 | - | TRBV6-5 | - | TGTGCCAGCAGTTCCGTTCTCGATGGCTACACCTTC | CASSSVLDGYTF
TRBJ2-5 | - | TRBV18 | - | TGTGCCAGCTCACCCCCAGGGCCGGAGAGGGGTGAGACCCAGTACTTC | CASSPPGPERGETQYF
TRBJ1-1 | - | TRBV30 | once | TGTGCCGGCAAGACGCGCGGGAACACTGAAGCTTTCTTT | CAGKTRGNTEAFF
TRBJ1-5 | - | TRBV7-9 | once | TGTGCCAGCAGCTTATCCTCTAGCAATCAGCCCCAGCATTTT | CASSLSSSNQPQHF
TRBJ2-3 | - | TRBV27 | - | TGTGCCAGCGGGAGGATGGGCACAGATACGCAGTATTTT | CASGRMGTDTQYF
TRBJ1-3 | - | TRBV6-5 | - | TGTGCCAGCAGGATACCGGGATCTGGAAACACCATATATTTT | CASRIPGSGNTIYF
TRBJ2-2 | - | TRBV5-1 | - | TGCGCCAGCAGCTTGGCTGGGTGGACCGGGGAGCTGTTTTTT | CASSLAGWTGELFF
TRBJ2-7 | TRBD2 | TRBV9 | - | TGTGCCAGCAGCGCTGGACTAGCGGGGCCCTACGAGCAGTACTTC | CASSAGLAGPYEQYF
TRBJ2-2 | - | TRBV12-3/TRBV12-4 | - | TGTGCCAGCAGTTTTCAGGGGATCGGGGAGCTGTTTTTT | CASSFQGIGELFF
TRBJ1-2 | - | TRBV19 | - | TGTGCCAGTATTAGCAACTATGGCTACACCTTC | CASISNYGYTF
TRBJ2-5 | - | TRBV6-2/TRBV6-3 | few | TGTGCCAGCAGTGGGGCCGAGGAGACCCAGTACTTC | CASSGAEETQYF
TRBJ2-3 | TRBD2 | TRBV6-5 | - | TGTGCCAGCAGTTACTTAGCGGGAGGAGGGGCAGATACGCAGTATTTT | CASSYLAGGGADTQYF
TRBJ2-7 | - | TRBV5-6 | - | TGTGCCAGCAGCTTGGACAACTACGAGCAGTACTTC | CASSLDNYEQYF
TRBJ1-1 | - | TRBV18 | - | TGTGCCAGCTCACCATACTTCCGGGACACTGAAGCTTTCTTT | CASSPYFRDTEAFF
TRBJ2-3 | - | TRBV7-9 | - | TGTGCCAGCAGCAGAGGGACACCCCCAGATACGCAGTATTTT | CASSRGTPPDTQYF
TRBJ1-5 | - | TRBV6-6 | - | TGTGCCAGCAGTAACCCCCCCAGGACAGACGATCAGCCCCAGCATTTT | CASSNPPRTDDQPQHF
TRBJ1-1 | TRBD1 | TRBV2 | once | TGTGCCAGCACTTGGGGACAGGAAGCTTTCTTT | CASTWGQEAFF
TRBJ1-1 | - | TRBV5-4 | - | TGTGCCAGCAGCTTAATAGGGGACACTGAAGCTTTCTTT | CASSLIGDTEAFF
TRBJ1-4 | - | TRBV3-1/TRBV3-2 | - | TGTGCCAGCAGCCTTTTCGCTACAACTAATGAAAAACTGTTTTTT | CASSLFATTNEKLFF
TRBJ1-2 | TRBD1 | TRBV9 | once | TGTGCCAGCAGCGTAGGTACAGGGGTTAACTATGGCTACACCTTC | CASSVGTGVNYGYTF
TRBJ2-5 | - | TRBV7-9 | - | TGTGCCAGCAGCTTACCCCGCGAGGAGACCCAGTACTTC | CASSLPREETQYF
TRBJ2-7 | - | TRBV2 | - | TGTGCCAGCAGTGAAATCGACACCTCGGACCCCTACGAGCAGTACTTC | CASSEIDTSDPYEQYF
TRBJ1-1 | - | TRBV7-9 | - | TGTGCCAGCAGCCCTGGGGGGGTGACCAGGAACACTGAAGCTTTCTTT | CASSPGGVTRNTEAFF
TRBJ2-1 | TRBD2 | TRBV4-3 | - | TGCGCCAGCAGCCAAGAACTAGCGGGAGCCTCGAATGAGCAGTTCTTC | CASSQELAGASNEQFF
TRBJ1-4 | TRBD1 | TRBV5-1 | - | TGCGCCAGCAGCCAACCGACCGGACAGGCAACTAATGAAAAACTGTTTTTT | CASSQPTGQATNEKLFF
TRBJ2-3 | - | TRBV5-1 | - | TGCGCCAGCACCCTCTCCTCTAGCACAGATACGCAGTATTTT | CASTLSSSTDTQYF
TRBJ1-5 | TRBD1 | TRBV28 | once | TGTGCCAGCAGTTTACGGACAGGCTTCGAGCAGCCCCAGCATTTT | CASSLRTGFEQPQHF